This TCR beta chain was captured by sequencing in a study of CD8+ T cells in alopecia areata. Study-wide background: Treated patients were given oral tofacitinib, which was dosed at 5 to 10 mg twice daily.

The ends lost 11 bases at V and 5 bases at J; junction bases unmatched: 11. Per the germline V gene, CDR1 is ENHRY and CDR2 is SYGVKD. The CDR3 spans 13 residues. Study-wide findings and caveats: Mouse data revealed clearer TCR sharing than patient data did, a gap possibly tied to HLA.

To note about this clone: What it binds is not known.

Sequencing relied on a cDNA template that was reverse transcribed from extracted RNA. Method: immunoSEQ multiplex PCR; TCRdb's copy keeps in-frame clones and lacks some. Found here are roughly 180,000 clones, approximately 62% of them singletons; the top ten hold about 1.7%. Lesional scalp tissue (obtained by punch biopsy) and peripheral blood were collected from alopecia areata patients. PBMCs were stained for CD3, CD4 and CD8, and CD4+ and CD8+ T cells were sorted. The chain is built from TRBV10-3 and TRBJ1-2; 7 nucleotides line up with TRBD1. This clonotype was obtained from a human donor with alopecia areata. The sample was CD4+ T cells sorted from blood, taken at week 0. CDR3: CAPNRQGGYGYTF. The CDR3 region has the DNA TGTGCCCCCAACCGACAGGGCGGTTATGGCTACACCTTC.